The clone carrying this T cell receptor beta chain has more than one count but fewer than ten. What it recognizes is unknown. The data belong to a study of early T cells in non-severe SARS-CoV-2 infection. Findings and caveats of the study: Anti-spike CD8 responses were favored by VDJdb matching, which missed private and CD4 specificities.

V lost 0 bases and J lost 8; bases outside the gene matches: 8. In germline, CDR1 is SGHRS, CDR2 YFSETQ. The CDR3 has 15 residues. The TCR library protocol was used to attach unique molecular identifiers. These identifiers were attached to individual cDNA molecules. TCRdb called the 5' RACE reads again in MiXCR, with one record for every CDR3 protein. The sample has roughly 50,000 distinct CDR3 sequences; 6% to 8% are singletons. This chain uses TRBV5-1 with TRBJ2-1; 7 bases align to TRBD2. The clonotype was recovered from an adult who was a healthcare worker with PCR-confirmed SARS-CoV-2 infection or an uninfected control (not recorded which). Specimen: whole blood, collected at baseline. Here the CDR3 reads CASSLANGRTDEQFF. CDR3 DNA: TGCGCCAGCAGCTTGGCCAACGGGAGGACGGATGAGCAGTTCTTC.